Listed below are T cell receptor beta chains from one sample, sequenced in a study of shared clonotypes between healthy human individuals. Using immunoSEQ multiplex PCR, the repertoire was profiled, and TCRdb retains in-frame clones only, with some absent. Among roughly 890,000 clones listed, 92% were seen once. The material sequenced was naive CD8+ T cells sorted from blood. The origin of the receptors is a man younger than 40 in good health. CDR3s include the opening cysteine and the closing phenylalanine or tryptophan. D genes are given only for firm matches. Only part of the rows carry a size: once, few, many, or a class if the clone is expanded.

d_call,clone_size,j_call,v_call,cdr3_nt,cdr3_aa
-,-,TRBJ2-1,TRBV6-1,TGTGCCAGCAGTGATTGGCCTCCTCCATACAATGAGCAGTTCTTC,CASSDWPPPYNEQFF
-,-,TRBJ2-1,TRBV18,TGTGCCAGCTCATCCCAGCCAGGGGTAGTTACCTACAATGAGCAGTTCTTC,CASSSQPGVVTYNEQFF
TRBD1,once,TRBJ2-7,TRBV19,TGTGCCAGTAGCTATGTGACAGGGGCCGAGCAGTACTTC,CASSYVTGAEQYF
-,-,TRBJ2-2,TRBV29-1,TGCAGCGTTGATGCCGGGGAGCTGTTTTTT,CSVDAGELFF
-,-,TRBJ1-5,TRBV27,TGTGCCAGCAGTTTAGGGGCAGCTTCCAATCAGCCCCAGCATTTT,CASSLGAASNQPQHF
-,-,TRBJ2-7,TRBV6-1,TGTGCCAGCAAAGCCCAGGCCGCCTACGAGCAGTACTTC,CASKAQAAYEQYF
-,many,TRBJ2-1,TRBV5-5,TGTGCCAGCAGCTTGGGGTACGCCAGGTCTGGCAATGAGCAGTTCTTC,CASSLGYARSGNEQFF
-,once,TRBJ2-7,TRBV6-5,TGTGCCAGCTGGCTAGGAGGGAGGTCGGCCGAGCAGTACTTC,CASWLGGRSAEQYF
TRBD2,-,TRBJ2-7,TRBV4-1,TGCGCCAGCAGCCAACGGACTAGCGGGAGTTCTTACGAGCAGTACTTC,CASSQRTSGSSYEQYF
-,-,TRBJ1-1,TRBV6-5,TGTGCCAGCAGTCTTGGGGGGTTGAACACTGAAGCTTTCTTT,CASSLGGLNTEAFF
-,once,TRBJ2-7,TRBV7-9,TGTGCCAGCAGGCAAGACCCCTTCTACGAGCAGTACTTC,CASRQDPFYEQYF
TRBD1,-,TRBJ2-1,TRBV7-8,TGTGCCAGCAGCTTAGCGGCGGCAGGGGGTTTCAATGAGCAGTTCTTC,CASSLAAAGGFNEQFF
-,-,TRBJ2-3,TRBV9,TGTGCCAGCAGCGTAGTATCCACAGATACGCAGTATTTT,CASSVVSTDTQYF
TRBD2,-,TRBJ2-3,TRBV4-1,TGCGCCAGCAGCCAAGGGAGCGGGAGGCCTGCAGATACGCAGTATTTT,CASSQGSGRPADTQYF
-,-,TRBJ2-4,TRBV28,TGTGCCAGCAGTTTATTGTTTAGCGAGGAGGAAAACATTCAGTACTTC,CASSLLFSEEENIQYF
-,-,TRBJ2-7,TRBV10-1,TGCGCCAGCAGTGAAGCGTACGAGCAGTACTTC,CASSEAYEQYF
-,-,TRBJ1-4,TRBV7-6,TGTGCCAGCAGCCGCGGGCAGGTCGACGCAACTAATGAAAAACTGTTTTTT,CASSRGQVDATNEKLFF
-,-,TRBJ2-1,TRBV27,TGTGCCAGCAGTCGGGACGGGGTTGGGGGATACAATGAGCAGTTCTTC,CASSRDGVGGYNEQFF
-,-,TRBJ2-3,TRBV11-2,TGTGCCAGCAGCTTAGATGGGGGAGTTGATACGCAGTATTTT,CASSLDGGVDTQYF
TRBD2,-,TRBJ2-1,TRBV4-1,TGCGCCAGCAGCCCCCTAGCGGGAGGAATCTACAATGAGCAGTTCTTC,CASSPLAGGIYNEQFF
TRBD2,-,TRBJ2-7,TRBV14,TGTGCCAGCAGCCTCTGGACTAGTTCCTACGAGCAGTACTTC,CASSLWTSSYEQYF
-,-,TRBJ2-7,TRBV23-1,TGCGCCAGCAGTCTGATTCGGTTCAGGGCCAACGAGCAGTACTTC,CASSLIRFRANEQYF
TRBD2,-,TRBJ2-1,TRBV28,TGTGCCAGCAGTTCCCCGCAGTTGCTAGCGGACTTTAAGTACAATGAGCAGTTCTTC,CASSSPQLLADFKYNEQFF
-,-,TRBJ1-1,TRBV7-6,TGTGCCAGCAGCTTAGCGGGGGGGGGCACTGAAGCTTTCTTT,CASSLAGGGTEAFF
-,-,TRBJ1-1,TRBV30,TGTGCCTGGAGTGCCTCTAGCAGTAGCGCTGAAGCTTTCTTT,CAWSASSSSAEAFF
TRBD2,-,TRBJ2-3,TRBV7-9,TGTGCCAGCAGCTTAGAGGCGGGAGGGCTCGATACGCAGTATTTT,CASSLEAGGLDTQYF
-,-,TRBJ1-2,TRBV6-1,TGTGCCAGCAGTACCCGGACGGCTAACTATGGCTACACCTTC,CASSTRTANYGYTF
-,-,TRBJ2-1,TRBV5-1,TGCGCCAGCAGCTTGGGTTTAGCCGACAATGAGCAGTTCTTC,CASSLGLADNEQFF
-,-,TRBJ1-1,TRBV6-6,TGTGCCAGCAGTTACTCGGACAAGCCTGAAGCTTTCTTT,CASSYSDKPEAFF
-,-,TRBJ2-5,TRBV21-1,TGTGCCAGCAGCAAAGCGCTTTTGGGACGGCACCAAGAGACCCAGTACTTC,CASSKALLGRHQETQYF
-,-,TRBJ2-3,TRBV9,TGTGCCAGCAGCCCTCAGGGGTCCCCCACAGATACGCAGTATTTT,CASSPQGSPTDTQYF
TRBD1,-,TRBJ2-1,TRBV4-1,TGCGCCAGCAGCTCGGGACAGAGCTCCTACAATGAGCAGTTCTTC,CASSSGQSSYNEQFF
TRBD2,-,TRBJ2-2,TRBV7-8,TGTGCCTCGGCGGGGGACACCGGGGAGCTGTTTTTT,CASAGDTGELFF
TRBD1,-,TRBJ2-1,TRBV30,TGTGCCTGGAGTTTCACAGGGGTGAATGAGCAGTTCTTC,CAWSFTGVNEQFF
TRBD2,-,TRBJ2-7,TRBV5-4,TGTGCCAGCAGCCCAACGACTAGCGGTGCCTACGAGCAGTACTTC,CASSPTTSGAYEQYF
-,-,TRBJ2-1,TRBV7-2,TGTGCCAGCAGCACTCCCCCCAGGGGCGCCTACAATGAGCAGTTCTTC,CASSTPPRGAYNEQFF
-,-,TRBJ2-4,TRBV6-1,TGTGCCAGCAATTCATTCGACATTCAGTACTTC,CASNSFDIQYF
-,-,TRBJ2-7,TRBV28,TGTGCCAGCAGTCCTCACCTAGGGAGTTCCTACGAGCAGTACTTC,CASSPHLGSSYEQYF
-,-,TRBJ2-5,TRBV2,TGTGCCAGCAGTGATCGGGAGACCCAGTACTTC,CASSDRETQYF
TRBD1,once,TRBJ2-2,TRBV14,TGTGCCAGCAGCCAAGACAGGGGGCCCACCGGGGAGCTGTTTTTT,CASSQDRGPTGELFF
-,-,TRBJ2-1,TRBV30,TGTGCCTGGAGAGTCCGCGGATCCGATGAGCAGTTCTTC,CAWRVRGSDEQFF
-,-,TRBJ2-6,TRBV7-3,TGTGCCAGCAGCGCCCTCGGGACAACCTCTGGGGCCAACGTCCTGACTTTC,CASSALGTTSGANVLTF
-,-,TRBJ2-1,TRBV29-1,TGCAGCGTTGAGGAGTTCTCCTACAATGAGCAGTTCTTC,CSVEEFSYNEQFF
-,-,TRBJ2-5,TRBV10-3,TGTGCCATCAGTGACGGCAGGCAGCAGAATCCGTACCAAGAGACCCAGTACTTC,CAISDGRQQNPYQETQYF
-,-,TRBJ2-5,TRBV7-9,TGTGCCAGCAGCTTAGTTTCCGAGGAGGAGACCCAGTACTTC,CASSLVSEEETQYF
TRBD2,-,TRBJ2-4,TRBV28,TGTGCCAGCAGTACAATTAGCGGGACACAAAGGAGGGTCAAAAACATTCAGTACTTC,CASSTISGTQRRVKNIQYF
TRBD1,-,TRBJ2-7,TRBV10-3,TGTGCCATCAGTGGGACAGGGGTCATGTACGAGCAGTACTTC,CAISGTGVMYEQYF
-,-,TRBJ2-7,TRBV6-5,TGTGCCAGCAGTTACGGTTTGGGGCATCTGTACTTC,CASSYGLGHLYF
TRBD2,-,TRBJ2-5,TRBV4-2,TGTGCCAGCAGCCAAGGGACTAGCGGGAATCAAGAGACCCAGTACTTC,CASSQGTSGNQETQYF
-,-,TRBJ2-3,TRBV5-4,TGTGCCAGCAGCTTGTCGGGATTCACAGATACGCAGTATTTT,CASSLSGFTDTQYF
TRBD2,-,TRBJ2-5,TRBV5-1,TGCGCCAGCAGCTTGGGGACTAGATTTATGGAGACCCAGTACTTC,CASSLGTRFMETQYF
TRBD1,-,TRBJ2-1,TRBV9,TGTGCCAGCAGCGGAGGACAGGGGATATTCTTC,CASSGGQGIFF
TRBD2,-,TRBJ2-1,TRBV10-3,TGTGCCATCAGTGATTTACAACTAGCGGACAATGAGCAGTTCTTC,CAISDLQLADNEQFF
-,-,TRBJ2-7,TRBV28,TGTGCCAGCAGTCCGGACAGCTACGAGCAGTACTTC,CASSPDSYEQYF
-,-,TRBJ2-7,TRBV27,TGTGCCAGCAGTTTAGCGCGGGCCTACGAGCAGTACTTC,CASSLARAYEQYF